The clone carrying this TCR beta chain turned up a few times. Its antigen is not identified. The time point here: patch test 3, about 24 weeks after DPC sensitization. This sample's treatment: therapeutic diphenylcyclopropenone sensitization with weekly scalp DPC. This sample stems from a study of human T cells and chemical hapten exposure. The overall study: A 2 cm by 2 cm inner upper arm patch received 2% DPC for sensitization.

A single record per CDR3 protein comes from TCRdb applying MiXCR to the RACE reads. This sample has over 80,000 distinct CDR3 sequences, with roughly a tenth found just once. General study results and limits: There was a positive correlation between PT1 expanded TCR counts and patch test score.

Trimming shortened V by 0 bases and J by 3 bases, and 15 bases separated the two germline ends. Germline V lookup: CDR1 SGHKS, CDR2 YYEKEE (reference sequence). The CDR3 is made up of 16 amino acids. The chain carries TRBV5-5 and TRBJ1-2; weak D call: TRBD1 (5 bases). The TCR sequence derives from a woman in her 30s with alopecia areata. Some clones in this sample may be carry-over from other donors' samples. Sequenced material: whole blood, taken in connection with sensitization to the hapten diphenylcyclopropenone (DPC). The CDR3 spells CASSLAPTGVDYGYTF. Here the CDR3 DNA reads TGTGCCAGCAGCTTGGCCCCAACGGGGGTGGACTATGGCTACACCTTC.